Listed below are T cell receptor beta chains from one sample, sequenced in a study of blood T cell repertoires in COVID-19. Assay: immunoSEQ multiplex PCR; the TCRdb copy retains only in-frame clones and omits some. The repertoire consists of around 22,000 clones, with around 86% occurring once and the leading ten covering about 25%. Sequenced: peripheral blood. These receptors originate from a human donor with active COVID-19. The donor label of this sample is uncertain. The CDR3 runs from the conserved cysteine through the conserved F or W. The order of the fields is V gene, clone size, D gene, J gene, CDR3 DNA, CDR3 protein. The D gene is left open where the match is weak. Clone sizes are given selectively: once, few, many, or a class where the clone is expanded.

v_call: TRBV5-8
clone_size: NA
d_call: NA
j_call: TRBJ2-7
cdr3_nt: TGTGCCAGCAGCTTTTTAGGGAGCTCCTACGAGCAGTACTTC
cdr3_aa: CASSFLGSSYEQYF

v_call: TRBV28
clone_size: NA
d_call: TRBD1
j_call: TRBJ2-7
cdr3_nt: TGTGCCAGCAGACCCGAGGGACAGGGCGCCTACGAGCAGTACTTC
cdr3_aa: CASRPEGQGAYEQYF

v_call: TRBV11-3
clone_size: NA
d_call: TRBD2
j_call: TRBJ2-7
cdr3_nt: TGTGCCAGCAGGGGAGGGGCCCCTATCGAGCAGTACTTC
cdr3_aa: CASRGGAPIEQYF

v_call: TRBV19
clone_size: NA
d_call: TRBD2
j_call: TRBJ2-7
cdr3_nt: TGTGCCAGTAGTAAAATTCCCGGGACTAGCGTAACCTACGAGCAGTACTTC
cdr3_aa: CASSKIPGTSVTYEQYF

v_call: TRBV3-1/TRBV3-2
clone_size: NA
d_call: NA
j_call: TRBJ2-6
cdr3_nt: TGTGCCAGCACCACAACGGGTGGGGCCAACGTCCTGACTTTC
cdr3_aa: CASTTTGGANVLTF

v_call: TRBV28
clone_size: NA
d_call: NA
j_call: TRBJ2-7
cdr3_nt: TGTGCCAGCAGTCTACAGGGTAGTAGGAACGAGCAGTACTTC
cdr3_aa: CASSLQGSRNEQYF

v_call: TRBV7-3
clone_size: NA
d_call: NA
j_call: TRBJ2-1
cdr3_nt: TGTGCCAGCAGCTTCGCGGGGGCGGAGTACAATGAGCAGTTCTTC
cdr3_aa: CASSFAGAEYNEQFF

v_call: TRBV28
clone_size: NA
d_call: TRBD2
j_call: TRBJ2-5
cdr3_nt: TGTGCCAGCAGAGCTAGCGGGGGTAAGGGCGAGACCCAGTACTTC
cdr3_aa: CASRASGGKGETQYF

v_call: TRBV6-5
clone_size: once
d_call: TRBD1
j_call: TRBJ1-1
cdr3_nt: TGTGCCAGCCATACGAGCACAGGGGGCGTCGAAGCTTTCTTT
cdr3_aa: CASHTSTGGVEAFF

v_call: TRBV28
clone_size: NA
d_call: NA
j_call: TRBJ2-2
cdr3_nt: TGTGCCAGCAGTGCCGAGGACAGTTTTTACATCGGGGAGCTGTTTTTT
cdr3_aa: CASSAEDSFYIGELFF

v_call: TRBV4-3
clone_size: few
d_call: NA
j_call: TRBJ2-7
cdr3_nt: TGCGCCAGCAGCCAGACCGTTCCTGCGGGGACTTTCTCCTACGAGCAGTACTTC
cdr3_aa: CASSQTVPAGTFSYEQYF

v_call: TRBV4-1
clone_size: few
d_call: NA
j_call: TRBJ2-1
cdr3_nt: TGCGCCAGCAGCCACCCCGCTGAGACCTACAATGAGCAGTTCTTC
cdr3_aa: CASSHPAETYNEQFF

v_call: TRBV5-1
clone_size: NA
d_call: TRBD1
j_call: TRBJ1-1
cdr3_nt: TGCGCCAGCAGCGGGGGACAGGCAAAAGGAATTGAAGCTTTCTTT
cdr3_aa: CASSGGQAKGIEAFF

v_call: TRBV5-1
clone_size: NA
d_call: TRBD1
j_call: TRBJ1-1
cdr3_nt: TGCGCCAGCAGCCCTGCCCGACAGGGCGGAACTGAAGCTTTCTTT
cdr3_aa: CASSPARQGGTEAFF

v_call: TRBV6-5
clone_size: NA
d_call: TRBD1
j_call: TRBJ1-1
cdr3_nt: TGTGCCAGCTCACGCGCCCCGGGACAGGGGGTGTACGCTTTCTTT
cdr3_aa: CASSRAPGQGVYAFF

v_call: TRBV19
clone_size: NA
d_call: TRBD2
j_call: TRBJ2-3
cdr3_nt: TGTGCCAGTAGACAGACGGTAGGACTAGCGGGGGGTCTCACGGATACGCAGTATTTT
cdr3_aa: CASRQTVGLAGGLTDTQYF

v_call: TRBV9
clone_size: NA
d_call: TRBD2
j_call: TRBJ2-1
cdr3_nt: TGTGCCAGCAGCCCTCAGTCGGGACTAGCGGTCAATGAGCAGTTCTTC
cdr3_aa: CASSPQSGLAVNEQFF

v_call: TRBV27
clone_size: NA
d_call: NA
j_call: TRBJ2-1
cdr3_nt: TGTGCCAGCAGTTTTATGGGAGACAATGAGCAGTTCTTC
cdr3_aa: CASSFMGDNEQFF

v_call: TRBV14
clone_size: NA
d_call: NA
j_call: TRBJ1-4
cdr3_nt: TGTGCCAGCAGCCAAGAGAACAGCTTTAATGAAAAACTGTTTTTT
cdr3_aa: CASSQENSFNEKLFF

v_call: TRBV5-5
clone_size: NA
d_call: TRBD1
j_call: TRBJ1-1
cdr3_nt: TGTGCCAGCAGCTCCTGGACAGGGAGTTTGGTTAATGAAGCTTTCTTT
cdr3_aa: CASSSWTGSLVNEAFF

v_call: TRBV19
clone_size: NA
d_call: NA
j_call: TRBJ1-2
cdr3_nt: TGTGCCAGTAGACCTCCCCGACAGTCTTATGGCTACACCTTC
cdr3_aa: CASRPPRQSYGYTF

v_call: TRBV6-5
clone_size: NA
d_call: TRBD1
j_call: TRBJ2-7
cdr3_nt: TGTGCCAGCCGAAAACAGGGGTACTACGAGCAGTACTTC
cdr3_aa: CASRKQGYYEQYF

v_call: TRBV6-4
clone_size: NA
d_call: NA
j_call: TRBJ1-2
cdr3_nt: TGTGCCAGCACCCCAGAGGGCGGCTCCTATGGCTACACCTTC
cdr3_aa: CASTPEGGSYGYTF

v_call: TRBV5-1
clone_size: NA
d_call: TRBD1
j_call: TRBJ1-3
cdr3_nt: TGCGCCAGCAGCTTGGAGGACAGGCTGGGGAACACCATATATTTT
cdr3_aa: CASSLEDRLGNTIYF

v_call: TRBV6-5
clone_size: NA
d_call: NA
j_call: TRBJ2-5
cdr3_nt: TGTGCCTTGTTCGACCAAGAGACCCAGTACTTC
cdr3_aa: CALFDQETQYF

v_call: TRBV7-9
clone_size: once
d_call: NA
j_call: TRBJ1-4
cdr3_nt: TGTGCCAGCAGCTTAAACTATGGTGAAAAACTGTTTTTT
cdr3_aa: CASSLNYGEKLFF

v_call: TRBV5-4
clone_size: once
d_call: TRBD1
j_call: TRBJ2-7
cdr3_nt: TGTGCCAGCAGCTTGGGGGACAGTGGGGTCTACGAGCAGTACTTC
cdr3_aa: CASSLGDSGVYEQYF